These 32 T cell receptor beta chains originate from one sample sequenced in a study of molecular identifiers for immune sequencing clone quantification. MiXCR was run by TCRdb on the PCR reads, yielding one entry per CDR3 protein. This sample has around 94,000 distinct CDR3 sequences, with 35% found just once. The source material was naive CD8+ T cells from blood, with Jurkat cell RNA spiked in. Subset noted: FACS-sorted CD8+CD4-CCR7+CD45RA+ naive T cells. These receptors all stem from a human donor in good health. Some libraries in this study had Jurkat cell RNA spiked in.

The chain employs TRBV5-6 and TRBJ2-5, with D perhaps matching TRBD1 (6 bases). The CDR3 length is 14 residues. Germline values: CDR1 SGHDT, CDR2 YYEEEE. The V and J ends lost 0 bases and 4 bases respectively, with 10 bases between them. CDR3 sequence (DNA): TGTGCCAGCAGCTTGGAAGGGGGAACAGAGACCCAGTACTTC. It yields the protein CASSLEGGTETQYF.

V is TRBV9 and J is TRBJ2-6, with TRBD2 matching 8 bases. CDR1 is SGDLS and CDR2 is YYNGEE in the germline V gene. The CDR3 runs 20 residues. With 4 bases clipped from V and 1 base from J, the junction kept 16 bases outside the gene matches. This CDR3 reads CASSSRGSGALLSGANVLTF. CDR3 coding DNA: TGTGCCAGCAGCTCCCGTGGTAGCGGGGCTCTATTATCTGGGGCCAACGTCCTGACTTTC.

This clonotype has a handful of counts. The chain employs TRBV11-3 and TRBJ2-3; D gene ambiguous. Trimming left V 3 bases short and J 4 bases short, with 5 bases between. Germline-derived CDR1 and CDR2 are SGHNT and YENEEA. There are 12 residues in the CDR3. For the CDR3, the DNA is TGTGCCAGCAGCTTCAGGTCAGATACGCAGTATTTT. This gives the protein CASSFRSDTQYF.

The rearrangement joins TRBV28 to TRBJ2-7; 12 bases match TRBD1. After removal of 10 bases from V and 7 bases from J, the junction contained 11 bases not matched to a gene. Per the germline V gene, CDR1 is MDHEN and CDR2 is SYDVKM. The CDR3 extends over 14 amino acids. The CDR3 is CAIQPGQGAREQYF. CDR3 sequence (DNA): TGTGCCATCCAGCCGGGACAGGGGGCGCGGGAGCAGTACTTC.

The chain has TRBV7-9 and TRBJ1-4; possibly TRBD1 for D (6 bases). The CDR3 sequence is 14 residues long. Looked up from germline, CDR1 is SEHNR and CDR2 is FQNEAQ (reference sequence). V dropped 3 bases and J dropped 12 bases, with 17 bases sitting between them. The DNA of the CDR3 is TGTGCCAGCAGCTTGGGACATGAGAGAGAACAACTGTTTTTT. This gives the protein CASSLGHEREQLFF.

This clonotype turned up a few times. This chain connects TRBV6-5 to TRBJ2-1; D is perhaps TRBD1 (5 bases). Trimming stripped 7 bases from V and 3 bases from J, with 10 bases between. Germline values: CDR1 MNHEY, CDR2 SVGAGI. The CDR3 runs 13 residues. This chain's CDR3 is CASTRAYYNEQFF. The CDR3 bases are TGTGCCAGCACCAGGGCGTACTACAATGAGCAGTTCTTC.

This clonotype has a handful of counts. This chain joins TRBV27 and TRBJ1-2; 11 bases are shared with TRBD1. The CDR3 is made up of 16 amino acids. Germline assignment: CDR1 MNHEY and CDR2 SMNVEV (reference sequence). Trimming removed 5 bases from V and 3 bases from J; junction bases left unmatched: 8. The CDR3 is CASSPRTGGADYGYTF. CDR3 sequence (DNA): TGTGCCAGCAGTCCAAGGACAGGGGGCGCCGACTATGGCTACACCTTC.

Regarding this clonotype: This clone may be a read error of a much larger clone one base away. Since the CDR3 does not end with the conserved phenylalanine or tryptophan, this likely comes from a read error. CDR3 sequence (DNA): TGTGCCAGCAATATATTAGGGGCCACAGATACGCAGTATTAT. Amino acid sequence: CASNILGATDTQYY. The chain uses TRBV28 and TRBJ2-3; possibly TRBD1 for D (5 bases). Trimming cost V 7 bases and J 2 bases, with 13 bases left between them. The germline gives CDR1 MDHEN, CDR2 SYDVKM. CDR3 length: 14 amino acids.

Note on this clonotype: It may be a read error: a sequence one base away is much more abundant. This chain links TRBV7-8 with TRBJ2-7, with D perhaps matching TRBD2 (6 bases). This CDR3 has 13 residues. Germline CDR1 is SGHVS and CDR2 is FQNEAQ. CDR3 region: CASSPRLEYEQCF. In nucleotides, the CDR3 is TGTGCCAGCAGCCCGAGACTAGAGTACGAGCAGTGCTTC.

The CDR3 DNA sequence: TGTGCCAGCAGCTCCCTTGACGTGGCCTACGAGCAGTACTTC. The encoded protein is CASSSLDVAYEQYF. The chain combines TRBV7-2 with TRBJ2-7; no firm D call. Trimming removed 4 bases at V and 2 bases at J, with 12 bases between. The CDR3 contains 14 residues. Germline values: CDR1 SGHTA, CDR2 FQGNSA.

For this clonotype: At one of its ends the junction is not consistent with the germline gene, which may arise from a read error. The CDR3 region has the DNA TGCTGTGCTAAAGGCCCCCGGAGTGGTAATGAAAAACTGTTTTTT. Translating it yields CCAKGPRSGNEKLFF. The rearrangement joins TRBV20-1 to TRBJ1-4; D is ambiguous. Germline CDR1 reads DFQATT; CDR2 reads SNEGSKA (reference sequence). This CDR3 contains 15 residues.

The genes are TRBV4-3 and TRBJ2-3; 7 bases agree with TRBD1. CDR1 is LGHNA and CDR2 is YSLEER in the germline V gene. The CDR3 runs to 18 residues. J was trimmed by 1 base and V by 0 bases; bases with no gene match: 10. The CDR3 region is CASSQDGAPGQRTDTQYF. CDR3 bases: TGCGCCAGCAGCCAAGATGGGGCCCCGGGACAGCGCACAGATACGCAGTATTTT.

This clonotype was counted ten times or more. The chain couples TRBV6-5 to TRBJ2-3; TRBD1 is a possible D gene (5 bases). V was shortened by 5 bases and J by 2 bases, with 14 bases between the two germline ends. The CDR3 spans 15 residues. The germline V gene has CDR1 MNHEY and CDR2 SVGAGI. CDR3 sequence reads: CASSALWGLTDTQYF. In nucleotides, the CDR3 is TGTGCCAGCAGTGCGCTATGGGGCCTCACAGATACGCAGTATTTT.

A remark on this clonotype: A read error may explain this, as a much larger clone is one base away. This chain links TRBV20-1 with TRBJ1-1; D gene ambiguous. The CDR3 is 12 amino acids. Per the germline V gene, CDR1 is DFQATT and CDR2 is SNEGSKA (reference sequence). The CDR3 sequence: CSASLWGTEVFF. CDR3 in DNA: TGCAGTGCTAGTTTGTGGGGTACTGAAGTTTTCTTT.

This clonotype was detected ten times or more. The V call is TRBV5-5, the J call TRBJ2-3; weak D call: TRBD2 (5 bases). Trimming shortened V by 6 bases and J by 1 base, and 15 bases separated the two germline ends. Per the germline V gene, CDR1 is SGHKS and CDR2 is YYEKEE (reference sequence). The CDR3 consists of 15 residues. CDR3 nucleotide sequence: TGTGCCAGCACGGTCGCGGGCTACGGCACAGATACGCAGTATTTT. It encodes CASTVAGYGTDTQYF.

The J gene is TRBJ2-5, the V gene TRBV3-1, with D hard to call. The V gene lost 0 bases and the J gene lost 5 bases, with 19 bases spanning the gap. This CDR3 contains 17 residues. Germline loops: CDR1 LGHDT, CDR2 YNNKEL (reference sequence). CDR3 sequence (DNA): TGTGCCAGCAGCCAAGATCGCTGGGCTATTCCCTCGGAGACCCAGTACTTC. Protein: CASSQDRWAIPSETQYF.

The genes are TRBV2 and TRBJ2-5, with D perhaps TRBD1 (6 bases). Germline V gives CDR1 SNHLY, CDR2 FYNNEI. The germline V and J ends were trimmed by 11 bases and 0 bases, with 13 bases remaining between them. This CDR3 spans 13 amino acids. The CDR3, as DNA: TGTGCCGGCCAGGGGACATACCAAGAGACCCAGTACTTC. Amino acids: CAGQGTYQETQYF.

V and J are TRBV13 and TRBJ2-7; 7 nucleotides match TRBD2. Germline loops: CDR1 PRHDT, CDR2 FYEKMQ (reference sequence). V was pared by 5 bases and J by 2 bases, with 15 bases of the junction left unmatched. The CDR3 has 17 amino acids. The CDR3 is CASSISSGGSDAYEQYF. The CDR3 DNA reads TGTGCCAGCAGCATAAGTAGCGGCGGGAGTGACGCCTACGAGCAGTACTTC.

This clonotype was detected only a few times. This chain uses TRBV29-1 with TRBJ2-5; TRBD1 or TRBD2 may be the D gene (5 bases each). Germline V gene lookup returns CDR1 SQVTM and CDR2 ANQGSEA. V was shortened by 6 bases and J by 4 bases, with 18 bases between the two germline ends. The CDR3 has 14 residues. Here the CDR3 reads CSVGHGVLGETQYF. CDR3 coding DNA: TGCAGCGTCGGACACGGGGTCCTGGGAGAGACCCAGTACTTC.

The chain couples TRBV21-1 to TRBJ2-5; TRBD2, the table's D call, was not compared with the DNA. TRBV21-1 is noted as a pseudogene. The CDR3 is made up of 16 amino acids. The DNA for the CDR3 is TGTGCCAGCAGCCCAGGACTAGCGGGACACTTGGAGACCCAGTACTTC. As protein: CASSPGLAGHLETQYF.

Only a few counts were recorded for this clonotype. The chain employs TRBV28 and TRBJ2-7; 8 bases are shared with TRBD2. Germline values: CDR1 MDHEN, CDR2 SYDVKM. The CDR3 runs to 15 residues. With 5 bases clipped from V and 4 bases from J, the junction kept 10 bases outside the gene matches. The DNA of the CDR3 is TGTGCCAGCAGTAATCCCCGAACTAGCGGATACGAGCAGTACTTC. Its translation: CASSNPRTSGYEQYF.

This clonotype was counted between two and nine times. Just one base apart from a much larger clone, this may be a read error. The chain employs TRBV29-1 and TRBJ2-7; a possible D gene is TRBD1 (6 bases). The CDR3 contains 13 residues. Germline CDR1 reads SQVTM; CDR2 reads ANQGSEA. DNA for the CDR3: TGCAGCGCCGAAAGGATTGGCAGGGGTGAGCAGGACTTC. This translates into CSAERIGRGEQDF.

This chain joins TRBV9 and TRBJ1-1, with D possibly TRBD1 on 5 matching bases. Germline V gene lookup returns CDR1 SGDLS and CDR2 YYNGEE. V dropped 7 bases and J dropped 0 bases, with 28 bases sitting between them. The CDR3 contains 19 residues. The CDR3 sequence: CASGNPAGAGGRMNTEAFF. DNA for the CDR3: TGTGCCAGCGGCAACCCTGCTGGGGCAGGTGGGCGGATGAACACTGAAGCTTTCTTT.

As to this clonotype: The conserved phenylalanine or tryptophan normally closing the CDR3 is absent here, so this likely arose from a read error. The CDR3 nucleotides read TGCGCCAGCAGCCAAGATGACAATCAGCCCCAGCATTAT. Its translation: CASSQDDNQPQHY. This rearrangement joins TRBV4-3 to TRBJ1-5; unclear D gene. Germline assignment: CDR1 LGHNA and CDR2 YSLEER. Trimming took 0 bases from V and 3 from J, leaving 3 bases between them. CDR3 length equals 13 residues.

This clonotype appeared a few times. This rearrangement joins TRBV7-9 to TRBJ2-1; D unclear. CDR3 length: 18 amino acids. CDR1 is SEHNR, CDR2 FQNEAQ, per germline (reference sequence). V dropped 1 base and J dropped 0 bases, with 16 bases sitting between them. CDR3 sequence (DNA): TGTGCCAGCAGCTTAGATGGGTCTGGGCTATCCTCCTACAATGAGCAGTTCTTC. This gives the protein CASSLDGSGLSSYNEQFF.

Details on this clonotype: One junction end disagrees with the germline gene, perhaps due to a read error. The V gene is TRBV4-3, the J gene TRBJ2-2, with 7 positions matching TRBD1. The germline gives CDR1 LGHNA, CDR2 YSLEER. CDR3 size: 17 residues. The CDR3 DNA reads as TGCGCCAGCAGCCAAGAGACAGGGCTCGCGAACACCGGGGAGCTGTATTTT. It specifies CASSQETGLANTGELYF.

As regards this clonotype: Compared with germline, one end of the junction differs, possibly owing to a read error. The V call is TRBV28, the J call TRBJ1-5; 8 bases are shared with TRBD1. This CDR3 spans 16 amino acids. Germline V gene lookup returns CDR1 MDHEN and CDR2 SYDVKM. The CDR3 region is CASGLGGQGSNQPQHF. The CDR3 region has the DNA TGTGCCAGCGGTTTGGGAGGACAGGGATCGAATCAGCCCCAGCATTTT.

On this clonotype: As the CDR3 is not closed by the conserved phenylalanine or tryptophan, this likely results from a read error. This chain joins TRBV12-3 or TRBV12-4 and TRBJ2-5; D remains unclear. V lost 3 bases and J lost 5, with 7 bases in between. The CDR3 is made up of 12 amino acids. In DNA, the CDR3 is TGTGCCAGCAGTTTCAACGAGGAGACCCAGTACCTC. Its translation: CASSFNEETQYL.

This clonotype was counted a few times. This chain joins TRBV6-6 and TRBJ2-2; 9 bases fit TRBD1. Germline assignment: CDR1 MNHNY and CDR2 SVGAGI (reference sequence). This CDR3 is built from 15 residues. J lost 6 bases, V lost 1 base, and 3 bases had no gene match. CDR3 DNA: TGTGCCAGCAGTTACTACGGACAGGGGTCCGGGGAGCTGTTTTTT. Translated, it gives CASSYYGQGSGELFF.

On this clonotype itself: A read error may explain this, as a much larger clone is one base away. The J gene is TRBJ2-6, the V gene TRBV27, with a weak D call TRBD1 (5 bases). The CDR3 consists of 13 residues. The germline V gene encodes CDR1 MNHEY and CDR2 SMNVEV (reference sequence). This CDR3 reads CASSFSGAIVLTF. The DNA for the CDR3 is TGTGCCAGCAGTTTTTCTGGGGCCATCGTCCTGACTTTC.

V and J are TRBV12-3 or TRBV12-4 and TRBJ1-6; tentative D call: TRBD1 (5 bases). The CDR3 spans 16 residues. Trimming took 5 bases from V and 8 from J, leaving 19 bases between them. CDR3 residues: CASSTLPGRSDSPLHF. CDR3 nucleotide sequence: TGTGCCAGCAGTACCCTCCCGGGGCGGAGTGATTCACCCCTCCACTTT.

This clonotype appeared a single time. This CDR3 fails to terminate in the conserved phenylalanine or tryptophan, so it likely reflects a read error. The CDR3: CASTLSGDQPQHI. As DNA, the CDR3 is TGTGCCAGCACCCTATCGGGGGATCAGCCCCAGCATATT. This sequence joins TRBV6-6 and TRBJ1-5; TRBD1 might be the D (5 bases). Trimming cost V 7 bases and J 5 bases, with 12 bases left between them. The germline gives CDR1 MNHNY, CDR2 SVGAGI (reference sequence). This CDR3 spans 13 amino acids.